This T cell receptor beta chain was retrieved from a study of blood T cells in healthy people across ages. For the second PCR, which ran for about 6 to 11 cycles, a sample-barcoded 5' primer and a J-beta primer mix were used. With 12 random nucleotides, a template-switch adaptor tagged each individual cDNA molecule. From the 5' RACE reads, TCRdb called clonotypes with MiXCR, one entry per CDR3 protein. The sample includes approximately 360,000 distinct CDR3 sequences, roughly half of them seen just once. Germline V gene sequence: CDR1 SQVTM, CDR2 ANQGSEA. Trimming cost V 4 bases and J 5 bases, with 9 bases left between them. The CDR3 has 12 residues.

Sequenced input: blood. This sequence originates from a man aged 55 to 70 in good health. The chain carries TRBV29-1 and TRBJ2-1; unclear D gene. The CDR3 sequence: CSVARNNNEQFF. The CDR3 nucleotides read TGCAGCGTTGCTCGGAACAACAATGAGCAGTTCTTC.